This TCR beta chain was recovered during a study of blood T cell repertoires in COVID-19 (dated by TCRdb to 2020 to 2021). As for the study more broadly: Samples from collaborators originated in the United States, Italy and Spain and spanned both the acute and convalescent phases of COVID-19. Where HLA class I and class II types were available, the types were taken from metadata supplied by the sample provider, not from assay-based typing. A freely available public database, intended as a resource for researchers studying the immune response to SARS-CoV-2, is where the repertoires were released. Sample metadata almost always included a de-identified subject ID, COVID-19 status, age in years and sex. The material from the prospective study consisted of cDNA or gDNA derived from T cells, B-cell-depleted T cells, or PBMCs. The dataset comprised deeply sampled blood TCRbeta repertoires from subjects exposed to, actively infected with, or recovered from COVID-19. The samples were drawn from the first 160 participants of the ongoing ImmuneRACE study and from 1,254 subjects provided by 6 global collaborators. Summary of the overall study and its limitations: Clinical and demographic metadata were provided uncurated, with the amount varying by source and participant.

Reading from cysteine to phenylalanine, the CDR3 counts 18 amino acids. Only the CDR3 DNA is retained, 54 bases long and in frame from the first base. The junction shows trimming of 1 base on V and 4 bases on J, and the gene matches do not reach 12 bases of it. The germline V gene gives CDR1 as KGHSH and CDR2 as LQKENI. Participants in the prospective study were enrolled through a virtual design, were aged roughly 18 to 100 years, and lived in 24 United States geographic areas. To assign participants to cohorts, the prospective study relied on clinical history that participants themselves reported in a screening survey and a study questionnaire. Recovered participants in ImmuneRACE Cohort 3 were defined by two consecutive negative NP/OP PCR tests, clearance by a healthcare professional, or resolution of symptoms. In the prospective study, mobile phlebotomists collected whole blood, serum and a nasopharyngeal or oropharyngeal swab from each participant. Prospective study participants could optionally give additional blood draws and questionnaires over an approximately two-month period. Before DNA extraction, prospective study blood samples were shipped either frozen or at room temperature.

TCRbeta CDR3 regions were amplified from genomic DNA by means of the immunoSEQ Assay, a bias-controlled multiplex PCR. On the study's bioinformatics: The number of nucleated cells in each sample was estimated from the amplification of reference gene primers within the assay. Sequence reads were collapsed and filtered to measure the absolute abundance of every unique TCRbeta CDR3 rearrangement. For each sample, productive Simpson clonality was calculated as the square root of Simpson's diversity index over productive rearrangements. TCRdb provides this immuneACCESS table in a form limited to in-frame rearrangements. Some clones are lacking; in checked studies, under half of them reflect an unresolved V gene, and why the rest are absent is not known. Clonal size and the V and J genes are those of that table, whereas D and trimming came from the DNA. The sample profile shows approximately 200,000 clones; approximately 84% of them were found once. The ten top clones hold around 3.5% of the sample.

As to this clone: Its cognate antigen has yet to be identified. Per-base qualities were not stored, and no clone one base away is much larger.

The sequence came from a woman aged 30 to 39 who had recovered from COVID-19. The rearrangement joined TRBV18 to TRBJ2-2; 7 bases in the middle match TRBD2. The sample was PBMCs or T cells enriched from blood (not recorded which). CDR3 loop: CASSPRRGRARVTGELFF. Read as DNA, the sequence is TGTGCCAGCTCACCACGACGAGGGAGGGCACGGGTCACCGGGGAGCTGTTTTTT.